The present TCR beta chain was sequenced within a study of siplizumab effects on memory and regulatory T cells. In regard to this clone: Its antigen is undetermined.

Whole-study findings and limits: Alloreactive sequences tracing back to unstimulated CD4+ memory cells were significantly reduced by siplizumab.

Method: immunoSEQ multiplex PCR; TCRdb's copy keeps in-frame clones and lacks some. The table lists about 70,000 clones, approximately 88% of them singletons. The CDR3 spans 18 residues. CDR1 is SEHNR and CDR2 is FQNEAQ in the germline V gene (reference sequence). Trimming pared 5 bases from V and 1 base from J, leaving 23 bases between. What was sequenced was Tregs sorted from blood. V usage is TRBV7-9 and J usage is TRBJ1-1, with D perhaps TRBD1 (6 bases). This clonotype originated in a human donor in good health. CDR3 nucleotide sequence: TGTGCCAGCAGCCTAGGGCGGGCAGGGGTGAGGAGGAACACTGAAGCTTTCTTT. Translated, it gives CASSLGRAGVRRNTEAFF.